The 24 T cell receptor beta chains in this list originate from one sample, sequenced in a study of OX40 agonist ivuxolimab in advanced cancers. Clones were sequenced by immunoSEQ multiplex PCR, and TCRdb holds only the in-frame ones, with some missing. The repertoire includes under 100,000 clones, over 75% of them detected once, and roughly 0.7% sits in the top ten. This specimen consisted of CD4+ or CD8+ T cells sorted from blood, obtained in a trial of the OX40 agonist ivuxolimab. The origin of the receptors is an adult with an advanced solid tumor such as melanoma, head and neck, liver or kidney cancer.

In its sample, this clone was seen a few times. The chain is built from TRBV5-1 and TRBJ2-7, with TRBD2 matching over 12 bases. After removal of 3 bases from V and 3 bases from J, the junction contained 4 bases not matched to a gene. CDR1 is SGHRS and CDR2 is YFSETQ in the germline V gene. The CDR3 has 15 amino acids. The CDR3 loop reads CASSWTSGTIYEQYF. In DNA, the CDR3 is TGCGCCAGCAGCTGGACTAGCGGGACCATCTACGAGCAGTACTTC.

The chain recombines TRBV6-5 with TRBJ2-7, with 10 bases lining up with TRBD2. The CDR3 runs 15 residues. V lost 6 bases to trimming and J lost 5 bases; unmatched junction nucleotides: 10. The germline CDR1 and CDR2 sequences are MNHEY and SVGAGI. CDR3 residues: CASRPSAGGKNEQYF. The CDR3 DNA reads TGTGCCAGCAGGCCCTCAGCGGGGGGGAAGAACGAGCAGTACTTC.

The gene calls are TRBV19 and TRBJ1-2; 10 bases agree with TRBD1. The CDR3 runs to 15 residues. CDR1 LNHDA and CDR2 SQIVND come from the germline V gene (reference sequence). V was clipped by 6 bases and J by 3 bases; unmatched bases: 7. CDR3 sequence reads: CASRDRGREDYGYTF. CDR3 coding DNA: TGTGCCAGTAGAGACAGGGGGCGCGAGGACTATGGCTACACCTTC. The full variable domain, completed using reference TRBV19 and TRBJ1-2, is DGGITQSPKYLFRKEGQNVTLSCEQNLNHDAMYWYRQDPGQGLRLIYYSQIVNDFQKGDIAEGYSVSREKKESFPLTVTSAQKNPTAFYLCASRDRGREDYGYTFGSGTRLTVV.

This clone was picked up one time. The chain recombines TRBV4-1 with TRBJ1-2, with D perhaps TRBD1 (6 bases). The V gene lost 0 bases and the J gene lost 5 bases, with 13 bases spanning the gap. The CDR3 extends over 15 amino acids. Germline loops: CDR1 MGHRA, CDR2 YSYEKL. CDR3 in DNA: TGCGCCAGCAGCCAAGAAAGTCAGGGGCCTTATGGCTACACCTTC. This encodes CASSQESQGPYGYTF.

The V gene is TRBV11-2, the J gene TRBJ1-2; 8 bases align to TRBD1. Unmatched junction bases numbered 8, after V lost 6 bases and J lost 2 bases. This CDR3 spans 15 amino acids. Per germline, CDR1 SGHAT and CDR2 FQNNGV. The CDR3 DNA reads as TGTGCCAGCAGTCCAGGGACAGGACTCAACTATGGCTACACCTTC. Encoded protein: CASSPGTGLNYGYTF.

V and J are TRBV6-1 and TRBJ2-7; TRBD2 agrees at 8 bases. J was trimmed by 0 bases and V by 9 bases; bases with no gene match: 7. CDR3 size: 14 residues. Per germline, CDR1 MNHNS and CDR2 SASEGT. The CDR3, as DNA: TGTGCCAGTTGGACCGGGACTAGCTCCTACGAGCAGTACTTC. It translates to CASWTGTSSYEQYF.

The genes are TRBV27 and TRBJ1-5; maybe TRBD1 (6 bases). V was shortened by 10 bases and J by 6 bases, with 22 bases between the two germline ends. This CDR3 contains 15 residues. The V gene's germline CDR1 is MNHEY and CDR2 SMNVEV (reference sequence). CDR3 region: CATRPGGGMGQPQHF. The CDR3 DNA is TGTGCCACCCGCCCCGGGGGGGGCATGGGTCAGCCCCAGCATTTT.

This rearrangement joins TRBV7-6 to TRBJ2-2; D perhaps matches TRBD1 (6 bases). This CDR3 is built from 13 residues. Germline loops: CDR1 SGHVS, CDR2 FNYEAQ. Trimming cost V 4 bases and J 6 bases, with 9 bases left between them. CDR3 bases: TGTGCCAGCAGCTCCCGACAGGCCGGGGAGCTGTTTTTT. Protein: CASSSRQAGELFF. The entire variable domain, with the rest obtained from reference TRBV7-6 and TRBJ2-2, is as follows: GAGVSQSPRYKVTKRGQDVALRCDPISGHVSLYWYRQALGQGPEFLTYFNYEAQQDKSGLPNDRFSAERPEGSISTLTIQRTEQRDSAMYRCASSSRQAGELFFGEGSRLTVL.

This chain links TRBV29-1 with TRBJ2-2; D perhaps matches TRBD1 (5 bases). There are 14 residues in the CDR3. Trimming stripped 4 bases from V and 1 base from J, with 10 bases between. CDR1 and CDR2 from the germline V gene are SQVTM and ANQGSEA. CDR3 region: CSVARVGNTGELFF. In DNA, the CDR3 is TGCAGCGTTGCCAGGGTTGGGAACACCGGGGAGCTGTTTTTT.

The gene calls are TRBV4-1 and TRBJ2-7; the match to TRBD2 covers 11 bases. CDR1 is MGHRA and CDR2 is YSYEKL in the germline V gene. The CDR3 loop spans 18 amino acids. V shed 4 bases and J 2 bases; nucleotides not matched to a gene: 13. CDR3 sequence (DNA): TGCGCCAGCAGCCTCGAAACATTTGGACTAGCGGGCACCTACGAGCAGTACTTC. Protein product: CASSLETFGLAGTYEQYF.

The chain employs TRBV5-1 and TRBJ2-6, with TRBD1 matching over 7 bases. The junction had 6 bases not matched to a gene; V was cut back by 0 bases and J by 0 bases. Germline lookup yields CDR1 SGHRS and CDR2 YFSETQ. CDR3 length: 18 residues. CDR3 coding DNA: TGCGCCAGCAGCTTGGCAGGGACAGTCAGCTCTGGGGCCAACGTCCTGACTTTC. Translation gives CASSLAGTVSSGANVLTF.

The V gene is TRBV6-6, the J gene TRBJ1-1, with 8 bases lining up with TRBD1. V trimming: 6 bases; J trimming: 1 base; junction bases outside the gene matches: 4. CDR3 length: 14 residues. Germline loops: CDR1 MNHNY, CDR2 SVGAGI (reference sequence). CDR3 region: CASSKTGANTEAFF. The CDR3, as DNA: TGTGCCAGCAGCAAGACAGGGGCGAACACTGAAGCTTTCTTT.

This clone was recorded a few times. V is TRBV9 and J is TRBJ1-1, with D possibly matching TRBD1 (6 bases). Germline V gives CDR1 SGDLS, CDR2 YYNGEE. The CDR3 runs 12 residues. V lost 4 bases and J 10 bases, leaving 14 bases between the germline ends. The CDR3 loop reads CASSLRGRGAFF. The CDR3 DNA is TGTGCCAGCAGCTTAAGGGGGAGGGGAGCTTTCTTT.

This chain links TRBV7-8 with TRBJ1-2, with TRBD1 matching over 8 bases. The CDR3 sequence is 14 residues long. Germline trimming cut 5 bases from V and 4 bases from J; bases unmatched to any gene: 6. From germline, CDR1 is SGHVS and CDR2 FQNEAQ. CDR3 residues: CASSVSGTGYGYTF. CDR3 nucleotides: TGTGCCAGCAGCGTTTCCGGGACAGGCTATGGCTACACCTTC.

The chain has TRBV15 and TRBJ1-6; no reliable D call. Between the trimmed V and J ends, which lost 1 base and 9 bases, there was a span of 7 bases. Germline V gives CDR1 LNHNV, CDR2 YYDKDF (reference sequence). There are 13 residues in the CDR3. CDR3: CATSRGNASPLHF. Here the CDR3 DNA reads TGTGCCACCAGCAGAGGAAACGCTTCACCCCTCCACTTT.

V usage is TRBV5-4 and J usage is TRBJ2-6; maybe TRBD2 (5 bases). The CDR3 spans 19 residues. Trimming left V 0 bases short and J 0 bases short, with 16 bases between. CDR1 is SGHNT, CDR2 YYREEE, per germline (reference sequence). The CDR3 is CASSLAPSRSLSGANVLTF. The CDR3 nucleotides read TGTGCCAGCAGCTTGGCCCCTAGCCGCTCCCTCTCTGGGGCCAACGTCCTGACTTTC.

DNA for the CDR3: TGTGCCAGCAGCTTAGGGCTAGCGGATACGCAGTATTTT. Protein product: CASSLGLADTQYF. The rearrangement links TRBV11-2 to TRBJ2-3; D might be TRBD2 (6 bases). This CDR3 is 13 amino acids long. Between the trimmed V and J ends, which lost 1 base and 6 bases, there was a span of 8 bases. Germline V gene lookup returns CDR1 SGHAT and CDR2 FQNNGV. The full variable domain, in which reference TRBV11-2 and TRBJ2-3 provide the parts outside the CDR3, is EAGVAQSPRYKIIEKRQSVAFWCNPISGHATLYWYQQILGQGPKLLIQFQNNGVVDDSQLPKDRFSAERLKGVDSTLKIQPAKLEDSAVYLCASSLGLADTQYFGPGTRLTVL.

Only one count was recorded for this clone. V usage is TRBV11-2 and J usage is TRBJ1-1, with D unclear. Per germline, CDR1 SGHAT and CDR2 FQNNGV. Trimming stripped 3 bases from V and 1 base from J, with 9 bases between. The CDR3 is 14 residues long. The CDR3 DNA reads TGTGCCAGCAGCTTTACACTCAGGAACACTGAAGCTTTCTTT. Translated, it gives CASSFTLRNTEAFF.

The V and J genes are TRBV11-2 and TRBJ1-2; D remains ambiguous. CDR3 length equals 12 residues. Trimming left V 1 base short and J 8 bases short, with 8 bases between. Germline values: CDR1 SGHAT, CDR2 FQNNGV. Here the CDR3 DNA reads TGTGCCAGCAGCTTAGCTCCGGGGGGCTACACCTTC. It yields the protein CASSLAPGGYTF.

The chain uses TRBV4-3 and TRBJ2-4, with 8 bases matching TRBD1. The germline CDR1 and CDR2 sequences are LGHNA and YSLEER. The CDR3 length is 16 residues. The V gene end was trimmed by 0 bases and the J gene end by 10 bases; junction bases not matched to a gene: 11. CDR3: CASSQDLAGGLGIQYF. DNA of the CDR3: TGCGCCAGCAGCCAAGATTTAGCAGGGGGCTTGGGGATTCAGTACTTC.

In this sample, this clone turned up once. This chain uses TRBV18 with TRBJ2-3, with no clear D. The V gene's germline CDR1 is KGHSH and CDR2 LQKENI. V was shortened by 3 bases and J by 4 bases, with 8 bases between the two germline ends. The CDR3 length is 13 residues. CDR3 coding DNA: TGTGCCAGCTCACCCGACCAGTCAGATACGCAGTATTTT. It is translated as CASSPDQSDTQYF.

The CDR3 protein is CASSTRTGTYGYTF. CDR3 DNA sequence: TGTGCCAGCAGCACAAGGACAGGGACCTATGGCTACACCTTC. The chain carries TRBV5-4 and TRBJ1-2; 8 nucleotides align to TRBD1. Per the germline V gene, CDR1 is SGHNT and CDR2 is YYREEE (reference sequence). The CDR3 contains 14 residues. The trim removed 4 bases at V and 4 bases at J, leaving 6 bases unmatched.

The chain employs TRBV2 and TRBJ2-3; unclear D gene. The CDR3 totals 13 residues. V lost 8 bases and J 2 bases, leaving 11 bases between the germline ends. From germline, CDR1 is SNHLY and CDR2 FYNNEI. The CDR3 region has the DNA TGTGCCAGCCAAGTAGGCCCCACAGATACGCAGTATTTT. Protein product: CASQVGPTDTQYF.

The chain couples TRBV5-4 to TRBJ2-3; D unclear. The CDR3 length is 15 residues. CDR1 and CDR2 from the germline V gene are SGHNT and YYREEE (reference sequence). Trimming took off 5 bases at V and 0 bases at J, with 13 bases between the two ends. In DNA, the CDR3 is TGTGCCAGCAGTCACAAACAGACTAGCACAGATACGCAGTATTTT. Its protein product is CASSHKQTSTDTQYF.